Shown below are 19 T cell receptor beta chains from a single sample sequenced in a study of blood T cell repertoires in COVID-19. Libraries were prepared by immunoSEQ multiplex PCR; TCRdb keeps only in-frame clonotypes and omits some of them. The profile shows around 130,000 clones, roughly four fifths of them singletons. Sequenced material: peripheral blood. These receptors were collected from a human donor in a cohort sampled during active COVID-19.

The gene calls are TRBV7-9 and TRBJ1-2; 7 nucleotides agree with TRBD1. The CDR3 runs to 14 residues. V lost 2 bases to trimming and J lost 3 bases; unmatched junction nucleotides: 3. The germline V gene has CDR1 SEHNR and CDR2 FQNEAQ (reference sequence). CDR3 DNA sequence: TGTGCCAGCAGCTTATACCAGGGGGACTATGGCTACACCTTC. It codes for CASSLYQGDYGYTF. Full variable domain (remainder filled in from reference TRBV7-9 and TRBJ1-2): DTGVSQNPRHKITKRGQNVTFRCDPISEHNRLYWYRQTLGQGPEFLTYFQNEAQLEKSRLLSDRFSAERPKGSFSTLEIQRTEQGDSAMYLCASSLYQGDYGYTFGSGTRLTVV.

The V gene is TRBV7-6, the J gene TRBJ1-1, with TRBD1 matching 12 bases. CDR1 and CDR2 from the germline V gene are SGHVS and FNYEAQ. The junction had 4 bases not matched to a gene; V was cut back by 4 bases and J by 4 bases. This CDR3 is 15 amino acids long. Here the CDR3 DNA reads TGTGCCAGCAGCTCGGGACAGGGGGCTGGCACTGAAGCTTTCTTT. Translated, it gives CASSSGQGAGTEAFF.

This clone was counted only a few times. The gene calls are TRBV28 and TRBJ2-7; possibly TRBD1 for D (6 bases). Trimming removed 2 bases from V and 11 bases from J, with 10 bases in between. This CDR3 comprises 11 residues. Germline CDR1 MDHEN, CDR2 SYDVKM. CDR3 sequence reads: CASSLRGWKYF. CDR3 sequence (DNA): TGTGCCAGCAGTTTAAGGGGGTGGAAGTACTTC.

This rearrangement joins TRBV5-1 to TRBJ1-2; TRBD1 aligns across 7 bases. The CDR3 loop spans 16 amino acids. Trimming took 1 base from V and 0 from J; bases not matched to a gene: 6. Germline CDR1 reads SGHRS; CDR2 reads YFSETQ. DNA for the CDR3: TGCGCCAGCAGCTTGTGGACAGGTCGTTCTAACTATGGCTACACCTTC. Amino acid sequence: CASSLWTGRSNYGYTF.

This chain connects TRBV3-1 (or the pseudogene TRBV3-2) to TRBJ2-3, with TRBD2 matching over 9 bases. J lost 6 bases, V lost 1 base, and 5 bases had no gene match. Per the germline V gene, CDR1 is LGHDT and CDR2 is YNNKEL (reference sequence). CDR3 length equals 15 residues. The CDR3 region has the DNA TGTGCCAGCAGCCAAGTCGCGCTAGCGGGGGATACGCAGTATTTT. It is translated as CASSQVALAGDTQYF.

V gene TRBV9 combines with J gene TRBJ2-3; 7 positions agree with TRBD2. This CDR3 is built from 15 residues. Germline V gives CDR1 SGDLS, CDR2 YYNGEE. The trim removed 3 bases at V and 7 bases at J, leaving 11 bases unmatched. This chain's CDR3 is CASSARERGEYTQYF. Written as DNA, the CDR3 is TGTGCCAGCAGCGCTAGGGAACGGGGGGAATATACGCAGTATTTT.

This chain links TRBV18 with TRBJ2-6; D possibly corresponds to TRBD1 (5 bases). The ends were cut back, 0 bases at V and 0 bases at J, with 21 bases in the middle. This CDR3 is 21 amino acids long. The germline V gene encodes CDR1 KGHSH and CDR2 LQKENI. CDR3 amino acids: CASSPPGGSGPLNSGANVLTF. The CDR3 coding sequence is TGTGCCAGCTCACCACCGGGCGGTTCAGGGCCCCTTAACTCTGGGGCCAACGTCCTGACTTTC.

The chain recombines TRBV29-1 with TRBJ2-7; 9 bases agree with TRBD1. The CDR3 has 16 amino acids. V shed 0 bases, J shed 2 bases, and the junction held 8 bases outside the gene matches. The germline CDR1 and CDR2 sequences are SQVTM and ANQGSEA. The CDR3 reads CSVEDLRGQGTYEQYF. CDR3 coding DNA: TGCAGCGTTGAAGATCTTAGGGGACAGGGTACCTACGAGCAGTACTTC.

The CDR3 DNA reads TGTGCCAGCAGTGAAGCCGGCGGGGGGAAAAAAGAGACCCAGTACTTC. This encodes CASSEAGGGKKETQYF. This chain connects TRBV6-1 to TRBJ2-5; the match to TRBD2 covers 8 bases. The CDR3 covers 16 residues. Germline CDR1 and CDR2: MNHNS and SASEGT. The V and J ends lost 0 bases and 3 bases, in that order; junction bases with no gene match: 6.

Judged by abundance, this clone is medium-sized. The genes are TRBV9 and TRBJ2-5, with a weak D call TRBD2 (6 bases). CDR3 size: 15 residues. Trimming took 4 bases from V and 2 from J, leaving 15 bases between them. The germline V gene encodes CDR1 SGDLS and CDR2 YYNGEE. DNA of the CDR3: TGTGCCAGCAGCCGGGGAGGAGCGGCTCAAGAGACCCAGTACTTC. Amino acids: CASSRGGAAQETQYF.

The chain uses TRBV5-4 and TRBJ2-7; 7 positions match TRBD1. J lost 2 bases, V lost 4 bases, and 3 bases had no gene match. Germline V gene lookup returns CDR1 SGHNT and CDR2 YYREEE (reference sequence). The CDR3 has 13 amino acids. CDR3 sequence (DNA): TGTGCCAGCAGCCCTGACAGGGCCTACGAGCAGTACTTC. Protein sequence: CASSPDRAYEQYF.

The V and J genes are TRBV7-8 and TRBJ2-7; 9 bases fit TRBD1. This CDR3 is 14 amino acids long. V shed 5 bases, J shed 6 bases, and the junction held 8 bases outside the gene matches. Germline V CDR1 and CDR2: SGHVS, FQNEAQ. CDR3 sequence: CASSPNRGRVEQYF. CDR3 nucleotide sequence: TGTGCCAGCAGCCCGAACAGGGGGCGGGTCGAGCAGTACTTC.

The rearrangement uses TRBV18 and TRBJ2-3; 11 bases map to TRBD2. With V trimmed by 8 bases and J by 0 bases, 10 bases remained unmatched. The germline V gene has CDR1 KGHSH and CDR2 LQKENI. This CDR3 spans 17 amino acids. In DNA form, the CDR3 reads TGTGCCAGCACCCTAGGGACTAGCGGTCCTAGCACAGATACGCAGTATTTT. It codes for CASTLGTSGPSTDTQYF. Filled out from reference TRBV18 and TRBJ2-3, the complete variable domain reads NAGVMQNPRHLVRRRGQEARLRCSPMKGHSHVYWYRQLPEEGLKFMVYLQKENIIDESGMPKERFSAEFPKEGPSILRIQQVVRGDSAAYFCASTLGTSGPSTDTQYFGPGTRLTVL.

The chain links TRBV6-2 or TRBV6-3 to TRBJ2-1; a weak D match, TRBD2 (6 bases). The CDR3 length is 15 residues. Trimming left V 2 bases short and J 5 bases short, with 13 bases between. CDR1 and CDR2 from the germline V gene are MNHEY and SVGEGT. CDR3 sequence: CASSYEGTPNNEQFF. The CDR3 DNA reads as TGTGCCAGCAGTTACGAGGGGACTCCCAACAATGAGCAGTTCTTC.

The chain couples TRBV19 to TRBJ1-2; tentatively, D is TRBD1 (5 bases). The length of the CDR3 is 16 residues. Between the trimmed V and J ends, which lost 3 bases and 0 bases, there was a span of 14 bases. Germline V gene sequence: CDR1 LNHDA, CDR2 SQIVND (reference sequence). CDR3: CASSIGGTGPNYGYTF. In DNA form, the CDR3 reads TGTGCCAGTAGTATCGGAGGGACGGGGCCTAACTATGGCTACACCTTC.

This clone was seen a few times. The V and J genes are TRBV19 and TRBJ1-6; D remains unclear. This CDR3 spans 15 amino acids. The germline gives CDR1 LNHDA, CDR2 SQIVND (reference sequence). V lost 4 bases, J lost 7 bases, and 14 bases lay in between. The chain's CDR3 is CASSRRPDSNSPLHF. Here the CDR3 DNA reads TGTGCCAGTAGTAGACGTCCGGACTCAAATTCACCCCTCCACTTT.

The rearrangement uses TRBV2 and TRBJ1-5; unclear D gene. Looked up from germline, CDR1 is SNHLY and CDR2 is FYNNEI. The CDR3 runs 14 residues. V was cut by 6 bases and J by 0 bases, with 9 bases left in between. CDR3 DNA sequence: TGTGCCAGCAGGGTGGGAGGTAGCAATCAGCCCCAGCATTTT. Translating gives CASRVGGSNQPQHF. The variable domain in full, with the rest retrieved from reference TRBV2 and TRBJ1-5, is EPEVTQTPSHQVTQMGQEVILRCVPISNHLYFYWYRQILGQKVEFLVSFYNNEISEKSEIFDDQFSVERPDGSNFTLKIRSTKLEDSAMYFCASRVGGSNQPQHFGDGTRLSIL.

The CDR3 nucleotides are TGCGCCAGCAGCTTGGAGGGGAATGGTGGGGAGCTGTTTTTT. Translated, it gives CASSLEGNGGELFF. V is TRBV5-1 and J is TRBJ2-2; D perhaps matches TRBD1 (5 bases). V lost 0 bases to trimming and J lost 8 bases, with 11 bases between them. There are 14 residues in the CDR3. Germline V CDR1 and CDR2: SGHRS, YFSETQ.

The V call is TRBV29-1, the J call TRBJ2-1; TRBD2 agrees at 9 bases. This CDR3 region has 15 residues. V gave up 6 bases and J gave up 2 bases; unmatched junction bases: 8. CDR1 is SQVTM, CDR2 ANQGSEA, per germline. The CDR3 region is CSVLSGGNPYNEQFF. CDR3 sequence (DNA): TGCAGCGTGTTGAGCGGGGGGAATCCCTACAATGAGCAGTTCTTC.